This record looks at one TCR beta chain sequence and its context. The entry originates in a study of cytomegalovirus exposure and HLA in healthy donors. Both 60 Vbeta primers and 13 Jbeta primers went into the PCR. Profiling relied on immunoSEQ multiplex PCR, and the TCRdb table lists in-frame clones only, not all of them. This sample has 90,000 to 110,000 clones, with around 72% found just once. Germline-derived CDR1 and CDR2 are SQVTM and ANQGSEA. The CDR3 is made up of 14 amino acids. V shed 0 bases, J shed 3 bases, and the junction held 5 bases outside the gene matches. J is TRBJ2-7 and V is TRBV29-1, with TRBD2 identical over 7 bases. The TCR comes from a male donor in good health and CMV-seronegative. The sample comprised PBMCs. CDR3 in amino acids: CSVEDRTRDYEQYF. In nucleotides, the CDR3 is TGCAGCGTTGAAGATCGGACTAGAGACTACGAGCAGTACTTC.